This TCR beta chain was captured by sequencing in a study of shared clonotypes between healthy human individuals. Study-wide context: There were three CD4 naive, three CD4 memory, two CD8 naive and one CD8 memory plates per donor. Study-wide points: Estimated clonotype richness was generally higher in naive than memory subsets. It was the non-shared clonotypes that had lower generation probabilities than clonotypes shared by all four donors.

It was CD45RO-negative cells, positively selected for CCR7, that made up naive CD8 cells, with terminally differentiated effector memory CD45RA+ cells excluded. It was around 220 ng DNA, 31,000 or so T cell genomes, that sorted-subset replicate PCRs used. TCRdb's table, derived via immunoSEQ multiplex PCR, lists solely in-frame clones and lacks some. This sample has around 2,000,000 clones, with around 93% found just once. About this clone itself: Antigen: not known.

This sequence was found in a man aged 18 to 30 in good health. Some clones in this sample may be carry-over from other donors' samples. Sequencing was carried out using naive CD8+ T cells from PBMCs.

The CDR3: CSVELGTPHEQFF. The CDR3 nucleotides read TGCAGCGTTGAGCTGGGGACTCCGCATGAGCAGTTCTTC. This sequence joins TRBV29-1 and TRBJ2-1; D is possibly TRBD2 (6 bases). Germline CDR1 and CDR2: SQVTM and ANQGSEA. The CDR3 loop spans 13 amino acids. V dropped 3 bases and J dropped 8 bases, with 14 bases sitting between them.